Given below is one T cell receptor (beta chain) in context. Other DNA sequences of this sample code for an identical CDR3. These data belong to a study of T cell changes during pregnancy in multiple sclerosis. Clones were sequenced by immunoSEQ multiplex PCR, and TCRdb holds only the in-frame ones, with some missing. The sample lists 90,000 to 120,000 clones; roughly 90% were seen once. Germline CDR1 is SGHKS and CDR2 is YYEKEE (reference sequence). This CDR3 is 14 amino acids long. The ends lost 1 base at V and 5 bases at J; junction bases unmatched: 3. The starting material was peripheral blood, obtained in the third trimester of pregnancy. V and J are TRBV5-5 and TRBJ1-1; 9 bases agree with TRBD1. The source of this sequence is a female donor in good health, enrolled as a control in a pregnancy study. The CDR3 DNA is TGTGCCAGCAGCTTGACAGGGGGCGATACTGAAGCTTTCTTT. Encoded protein: CASSLTGGDTEAFF.